This TCR beta chain was identified in a study of T cells expressing NK-cell markers. The overall study: Sorted CD3+CD56-NKG2C+, CD3+CD56+NKG2C- and CD3+CD56+NKG2C+ T cells were the source of the TCR beta repertoires. Eight donors were sequenced, seven testing HCMV-seropositive and one testing seronegative.

Libraries used 5'RACE template switching adding universal primer site and UMIs. Reprocessing the 5' RACE reads, TCRdb reports a single entry for every CDR3 protein and omits DNA. Across just under 150,000 distinct CDR3 sequences, the top ten clones capture 9.5% to 15% of the sample. There are 14 residues in the CDR3. Comment on this clonotype: Its antigen is unidentified.

General study findings and limits: Expanded NKG2C+ T cell clones had unclear HCMV specificity.

The source of this sequence is a man aged 18-30 years in good health. The sequencing input was blood T cells: a sorted CD56 or NKG2C T cell subset, CD4+ or CD8+ T cells, or bulk PBMC T cells (not recorded which). J is TRBJ1-4 and V is TRBV12-3 or TRBV12-4; TCRdb returns TRBD1, unconfirmable since there is no DNA. The chain's CDR3 is CASHLLQGDEKLFF.